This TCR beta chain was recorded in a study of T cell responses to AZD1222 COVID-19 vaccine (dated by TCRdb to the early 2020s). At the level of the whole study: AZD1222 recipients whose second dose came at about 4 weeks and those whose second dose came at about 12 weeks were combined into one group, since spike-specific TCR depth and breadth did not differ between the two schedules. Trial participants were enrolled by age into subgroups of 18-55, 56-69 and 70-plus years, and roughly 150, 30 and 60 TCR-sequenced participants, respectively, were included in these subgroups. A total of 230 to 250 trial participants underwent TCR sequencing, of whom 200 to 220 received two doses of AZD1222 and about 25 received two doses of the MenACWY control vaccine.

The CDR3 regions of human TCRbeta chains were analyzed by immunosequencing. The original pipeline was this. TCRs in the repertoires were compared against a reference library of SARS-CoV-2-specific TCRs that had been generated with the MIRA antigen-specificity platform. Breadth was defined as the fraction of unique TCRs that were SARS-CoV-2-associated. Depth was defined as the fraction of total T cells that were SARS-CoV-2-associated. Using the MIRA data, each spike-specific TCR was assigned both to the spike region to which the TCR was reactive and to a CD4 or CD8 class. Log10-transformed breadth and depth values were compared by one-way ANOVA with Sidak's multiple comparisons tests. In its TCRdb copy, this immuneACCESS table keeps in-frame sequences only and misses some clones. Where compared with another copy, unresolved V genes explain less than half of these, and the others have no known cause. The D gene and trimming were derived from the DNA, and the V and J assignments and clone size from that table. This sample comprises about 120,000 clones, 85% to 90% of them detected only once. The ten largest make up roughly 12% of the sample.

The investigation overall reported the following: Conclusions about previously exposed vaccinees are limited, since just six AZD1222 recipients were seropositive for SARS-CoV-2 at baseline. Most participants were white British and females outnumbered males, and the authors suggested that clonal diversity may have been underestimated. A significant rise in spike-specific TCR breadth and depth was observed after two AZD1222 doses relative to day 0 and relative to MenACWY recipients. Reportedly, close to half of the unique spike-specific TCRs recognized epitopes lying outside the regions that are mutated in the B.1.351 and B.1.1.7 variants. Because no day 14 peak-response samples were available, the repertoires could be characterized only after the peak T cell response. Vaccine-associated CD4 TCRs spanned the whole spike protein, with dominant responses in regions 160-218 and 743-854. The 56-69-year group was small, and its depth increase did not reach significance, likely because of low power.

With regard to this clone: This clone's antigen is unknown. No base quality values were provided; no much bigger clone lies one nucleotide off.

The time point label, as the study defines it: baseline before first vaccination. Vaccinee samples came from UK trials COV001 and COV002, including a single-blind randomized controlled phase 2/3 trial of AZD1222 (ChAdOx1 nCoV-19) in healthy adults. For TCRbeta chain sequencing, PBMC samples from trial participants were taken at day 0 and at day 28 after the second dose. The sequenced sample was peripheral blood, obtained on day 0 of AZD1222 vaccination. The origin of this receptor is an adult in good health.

The nucleotide sequence reads TGTGCCAGTAAGGTGGTGGGCGGGGAGCTGTTTTTT. It is translated as CASKVVGGELFF. The rearranged chain carries TRBV2 and TRBJ2-2; the D gene assignment is ambiguous. Between the V and J ends, shortened by 9 bases and 7 bases respectively, the junction contains 12 bases. The CDR3 starts with the cysteine, ends with the phenylalanine, and has 12 residues. Kept here is only the CDR3 DNA, which spans 36 bases and is read in frame from base 1. Sequences SNHLY (CDR1) and FYNNEI (CDR2) are obtained from the germline V gene. With the portions outside the CDR3 filled from the reference TRBV2 and TRBJ2-2 genes, the complete variable region becomes EPEVTQTPSHQVTQMGQEVILRCVPISNHLYFYWYRQILGQKVEFLVSFYNNEISEKSEIFDDQFSVERPDGSNFTLKIRSTKLEDSAMYFCASKVVGGELFFGEGSRLTVL.